This TCR beta chain emerged from a study of control samples from healthy donors and cancer patients. TCRdb's table, derived via immunoSEQ multiplex PCR, lists solely in-frame clones and lacks some. The sample lists 100,000 to 150,000 clones, around 90% occurring once. The CDR3 consists of 14 residues. CDR1 SGHRS and CDR2 YFSETQ come from the germline V gene. V lost 1 base, J lost 3 bases, and 10 bases lay in between. V and J are TRBV5-1 and TRBJ1-2; a weak D match, TRBD1 (5 bases). The source is a young man in good health. The sample comprised blood. The CDR3 DNA follows: TGCGCCAGCAGCTTGAGTCTACAGGACTATGGCTACACCTTC. It translates to CASSLSLQDYGYTF. The full variable domain, in which reference TRBV5-1 and TRBJ1-2 provide the parts outside the CDR3, is KAGVTQTPRYLIKTRGQQVTLSCSPISGHRSVSWYQQTPGQGLQFLFEYFSETQRNKGNFPGRFSGRQFSNSRSEMNVSTLELGDSALYLCASSLSLQDYGYTFGSGTRLTVV.